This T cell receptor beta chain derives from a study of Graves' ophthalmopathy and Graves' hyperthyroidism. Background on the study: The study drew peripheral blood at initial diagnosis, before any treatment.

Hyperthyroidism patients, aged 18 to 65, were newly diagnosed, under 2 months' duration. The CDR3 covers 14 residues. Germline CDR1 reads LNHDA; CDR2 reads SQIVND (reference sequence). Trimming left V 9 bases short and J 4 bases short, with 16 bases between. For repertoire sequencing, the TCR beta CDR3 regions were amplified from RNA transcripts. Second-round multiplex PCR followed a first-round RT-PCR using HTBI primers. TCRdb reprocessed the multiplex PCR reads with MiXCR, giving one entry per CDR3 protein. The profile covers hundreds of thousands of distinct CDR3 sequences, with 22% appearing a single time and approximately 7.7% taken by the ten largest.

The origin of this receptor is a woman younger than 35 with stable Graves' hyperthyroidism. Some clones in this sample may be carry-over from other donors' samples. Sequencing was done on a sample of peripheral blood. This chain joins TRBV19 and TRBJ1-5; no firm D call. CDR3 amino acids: CARGYDVINQPQHF. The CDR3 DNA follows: TGTGCCAGGGGGTACGATGTTATTAATCAGCCCCAGCATTTT.